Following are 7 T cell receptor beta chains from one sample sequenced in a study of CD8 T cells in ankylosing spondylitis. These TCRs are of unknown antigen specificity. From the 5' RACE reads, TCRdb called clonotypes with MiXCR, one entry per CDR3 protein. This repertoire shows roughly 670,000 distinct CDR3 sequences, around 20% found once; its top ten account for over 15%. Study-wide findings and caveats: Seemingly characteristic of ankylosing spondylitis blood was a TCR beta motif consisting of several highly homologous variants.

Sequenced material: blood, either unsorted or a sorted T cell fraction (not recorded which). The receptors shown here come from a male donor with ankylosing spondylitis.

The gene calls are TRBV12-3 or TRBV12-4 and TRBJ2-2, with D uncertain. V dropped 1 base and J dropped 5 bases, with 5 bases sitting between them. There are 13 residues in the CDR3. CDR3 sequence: CASSLVMTGELFF. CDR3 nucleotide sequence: TGTGCCAGCAGTTTAGTGATGACCGGGGAGCTGTTTTTT.

This chain's CDR3 is CASSAEDRAVGETQYF. The CDR3 DNA follows: TGCGCCAGCAGCGCGGAGGACAGGGCGGTTGGTGAGACCCAGTACTTC. The genes are TRBV5-1 and TRBJ2-5, with 8 nucleotides matching TRBD1. This CDR3 is built from 16 residues. Germline V gene lookup returns CDR1 SGHRS and CDR2 YFSETQ. J gave up 5 bases and V 4 bases, and 13 bases lay outside the gene matches.

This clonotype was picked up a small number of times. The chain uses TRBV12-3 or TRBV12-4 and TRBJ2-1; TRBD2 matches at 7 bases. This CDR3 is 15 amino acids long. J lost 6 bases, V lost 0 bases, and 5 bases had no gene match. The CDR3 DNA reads TGTGCCAGCAGTTTAGCCCTGGGGAGGGGCAATGAGCAGTTCTTC. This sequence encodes CASSLALGRGNEQFF.

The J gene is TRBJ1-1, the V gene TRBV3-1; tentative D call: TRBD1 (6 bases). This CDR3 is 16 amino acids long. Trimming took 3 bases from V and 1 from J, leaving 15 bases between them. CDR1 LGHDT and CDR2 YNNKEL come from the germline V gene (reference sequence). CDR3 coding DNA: TGTGCCAGCAGCCATTCGACGGCGGGGGCGAACACTGAAGCTTTCTTT. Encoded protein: CASSHSTAGANTEAFF.

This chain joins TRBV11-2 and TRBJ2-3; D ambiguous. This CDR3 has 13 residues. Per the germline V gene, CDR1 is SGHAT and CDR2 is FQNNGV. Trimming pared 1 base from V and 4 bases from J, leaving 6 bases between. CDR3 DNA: TGTGCCAGCAGCTTAGCGACTTCAGATACGCAGTATTTT. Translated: CASSLATSDTQYF.

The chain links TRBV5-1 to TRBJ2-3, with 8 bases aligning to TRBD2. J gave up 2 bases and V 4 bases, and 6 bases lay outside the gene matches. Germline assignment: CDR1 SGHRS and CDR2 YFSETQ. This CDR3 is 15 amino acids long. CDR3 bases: TGCGCCAGCAGCGCGCGGGGGGACCACACAGATACGCAGTATTTT. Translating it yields CASSARGDHTDTQYF.

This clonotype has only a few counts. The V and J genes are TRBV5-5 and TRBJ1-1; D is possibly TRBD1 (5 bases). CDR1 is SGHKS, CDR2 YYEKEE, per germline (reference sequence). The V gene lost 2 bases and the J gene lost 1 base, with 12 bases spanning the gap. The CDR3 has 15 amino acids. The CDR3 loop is CASSLQGGANTEAFF. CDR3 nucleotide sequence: TGTGCCAGCAGCTTACAAGGAGGGGCGAACACTGAAGCTTTCTTT.